This T cell receptor (beta chain) came from a study of T cells in Graves' hyperthyroidism and ophthalmopathy. Study results and caveats: Stable hyperthyroidism was told apart from ophthalmopathy by a model built on 13 V-J features. Median prediction lead before ophthalmopathy onset was around 6.9 months with the model.

This clonotype was seen a handful of times. Its antigen is currently unknown. Uncontrolled infection, other autoimmune disease, pregnancy and lactation each barred patients from inclusion. The source of the PBMCs was around 10 ml of fresh peripheral blood. It was RNA transcripts that yielded the amplified TCR beta CDR3 regions. Researchers ran a first-round RT-PCR on the TCR CDR3 using the HTBI primer set. From the multiplex PCR reads, TCRdb called clonotypes with MiXCR, one entry per CDR3 protein. The sample has hundreds of thousands of distinct CDR3 sequences, roughly 13% seen once. The germline V and J ends were trimmed by 6 bases and 1 base, with 15 bases remaining between them. The CDR3 sequence is 14 residues long. Germline V gene lookup returns CDR1 DFQATT and CDR2 SNEGSKA (reference sequence).

The origin of this receptor is a woman between 25 and 40 years old with Graves' hyperthyroidism that later progressed to Graves' ophthalmopathy. The chain carries TRBV20-1 and TRBJ1-1, with a tentative D call TRBD1 (5 bases). What was sequenced was blood. In DNA form, the CDR3 reads TGCAGTGCGGTTGACAGACGGGCGAACACTGAAGCTTTCTTT. Its protein product is CSAVDRRANTEAFF.